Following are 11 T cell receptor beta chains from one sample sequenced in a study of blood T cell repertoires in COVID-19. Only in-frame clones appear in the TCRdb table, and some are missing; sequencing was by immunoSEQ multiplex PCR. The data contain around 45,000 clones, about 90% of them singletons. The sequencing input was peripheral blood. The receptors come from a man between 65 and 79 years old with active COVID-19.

The CDR3 protein is CASSVSMSGDTEAFF. The DNA of the CDR3 is TGTGCCAGCAGCGTAAGTATGAGTGGAGACACTGAAGCTTTCTTT. The chain combines TRBV9 with TRBJ1-1; D gene uncertain. Between the trimmed V and J ends, which lost 1 base and 3 bases, there was a span of 13 bases. CDR1 and CDR2 (germline): SGDLS, YYNGEE. There are 15 residues in the CDR3.

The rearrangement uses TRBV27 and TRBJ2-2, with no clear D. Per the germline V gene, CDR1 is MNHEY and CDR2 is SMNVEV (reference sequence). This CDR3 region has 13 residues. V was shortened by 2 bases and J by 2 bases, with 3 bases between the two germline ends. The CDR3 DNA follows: TGTGCCAGCAGTTTACTTAACACCGGGGAGCTGTTTTTT. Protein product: CASSLLNTGELFF.

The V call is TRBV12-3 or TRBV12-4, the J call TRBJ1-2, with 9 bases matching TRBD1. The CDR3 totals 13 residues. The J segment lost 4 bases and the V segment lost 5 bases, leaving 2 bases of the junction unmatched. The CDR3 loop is CASSATGGYGYTF. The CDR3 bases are TGTGCCAGCAGTGCGACAGGGGGCTATGGCTACACCTTC.

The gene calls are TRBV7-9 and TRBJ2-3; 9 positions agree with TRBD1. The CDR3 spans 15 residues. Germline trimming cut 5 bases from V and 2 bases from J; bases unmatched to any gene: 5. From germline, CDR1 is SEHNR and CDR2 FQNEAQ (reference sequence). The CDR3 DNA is TGTGCCAGCAGCGCGACAGGGGGTTACACAGATACGCAGTATTTT. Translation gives CASSATGGYTDTQYF.

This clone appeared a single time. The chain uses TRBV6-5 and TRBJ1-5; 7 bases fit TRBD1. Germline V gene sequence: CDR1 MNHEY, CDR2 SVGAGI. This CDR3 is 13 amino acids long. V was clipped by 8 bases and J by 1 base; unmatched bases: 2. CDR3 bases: TGTGCCAGCGTGGGACAGAGCAATCAGCCCCAGCATTTT. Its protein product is CASVGQSNQPQHF.

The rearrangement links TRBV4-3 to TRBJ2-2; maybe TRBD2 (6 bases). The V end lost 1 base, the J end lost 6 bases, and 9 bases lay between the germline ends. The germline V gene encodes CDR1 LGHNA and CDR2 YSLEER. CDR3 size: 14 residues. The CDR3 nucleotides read TGCGCCAGCAGCCAAGGACTAGGGGCCGGGGAGCTGTTTTTT. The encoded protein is CASSQGLGAGELFF.

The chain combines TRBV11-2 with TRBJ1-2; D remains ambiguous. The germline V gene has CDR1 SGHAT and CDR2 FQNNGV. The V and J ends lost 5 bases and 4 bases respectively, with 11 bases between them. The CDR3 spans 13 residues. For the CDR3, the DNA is TGTGCCAGCAGCCCTGGCAGGCCCTATGGCTACACCTTC. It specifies CASSPGRPYGYTF.

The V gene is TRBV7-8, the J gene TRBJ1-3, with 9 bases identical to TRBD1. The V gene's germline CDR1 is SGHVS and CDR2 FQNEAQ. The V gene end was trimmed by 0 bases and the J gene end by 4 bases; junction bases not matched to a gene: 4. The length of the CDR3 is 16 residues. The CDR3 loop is CASSLAAGQGGNTIYF. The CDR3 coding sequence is TGTGCCAGCAGCTTAGCAGCGGGACAGGGAGGAAACACCATATATTTT.

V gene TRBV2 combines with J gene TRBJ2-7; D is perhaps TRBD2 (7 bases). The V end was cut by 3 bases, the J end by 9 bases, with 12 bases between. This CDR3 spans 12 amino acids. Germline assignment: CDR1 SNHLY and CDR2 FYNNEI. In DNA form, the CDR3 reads TGTGCCAGCAGTGAGGGGGGGCGTTTGCAGTACTTC. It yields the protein CASSEGGRLQYF.

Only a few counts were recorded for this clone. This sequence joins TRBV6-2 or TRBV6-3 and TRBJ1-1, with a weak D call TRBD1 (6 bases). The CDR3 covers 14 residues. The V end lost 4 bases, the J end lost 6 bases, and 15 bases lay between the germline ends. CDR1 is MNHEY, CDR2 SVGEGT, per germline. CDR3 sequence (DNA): TGTGCCAGCAGTTCTTACAGGGAGAATCCTGAAGCTTTCTTT. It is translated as CASSSYRENPEAFF.

CDR3 region: CASSQVTGTAYEQYF. The DNA for the CDR3 is TGTGCCAGCAGCCAAGTCACCGGGACAGCCTACGAGCAGTACTTC. The V and J genes are TRBV3-1 (or the pseudogene TRBV3-2) and TRBJ2-7; TRBD1 agrees at 7 bases. Per germline, CDR1 LGHDT and CDR2 YNNKEL (reference sequence). J was trimmed by 2 bases and V by 1 base; bases with no gene match: 5. The length of the CDR3 is 15 residues.